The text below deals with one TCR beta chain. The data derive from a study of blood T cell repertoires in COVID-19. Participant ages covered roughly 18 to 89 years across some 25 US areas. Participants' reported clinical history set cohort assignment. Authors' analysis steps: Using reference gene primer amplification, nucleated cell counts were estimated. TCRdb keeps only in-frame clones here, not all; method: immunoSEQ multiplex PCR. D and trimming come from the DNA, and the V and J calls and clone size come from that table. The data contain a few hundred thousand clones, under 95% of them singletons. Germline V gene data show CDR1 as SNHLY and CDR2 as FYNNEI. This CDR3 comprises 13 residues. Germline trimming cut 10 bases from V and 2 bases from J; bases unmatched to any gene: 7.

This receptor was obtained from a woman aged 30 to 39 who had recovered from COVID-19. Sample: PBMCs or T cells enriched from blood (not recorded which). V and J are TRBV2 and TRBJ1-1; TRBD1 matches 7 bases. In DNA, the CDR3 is TGTGCCACCACCCGGGACAGCAACACTGAAGCTTTCTTT. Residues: CATTRDSNTEAFF.